This TCR beta chain was identified in a study of cytomegalovirus exposure and HLA in healthy donors. At the level of the study: The 100 to 150 validation repertoires matched the 666 first-cohort repertoires in platform, a later analysis reported. Findings and limits, study-wide: Both high specificity and high sensitivity reportedly marked the classifier's diagnosis of cytomegalovirus status. Across donors, most TCRs were seen rarely, yet some public ones were widespread. The authors enumerated over 150 TCR beta chains as linked to cytomegalovirus.

TCRdb keeps only in-frame clones here, not all; method: immunoSEQ multiplex PCR. The sample consists of 200,000 or so clones, approximately 80% of them appearing once. A remark on this clone: Its antigen remains unidentified.

CDR1 and CDR2 (germline): SQVTM, ANQGSEA. The CDR3 has 17 amino acids. The V and J ends lost 1 base and 2 bases, in that order; junction bases with no gene match: 10. This clonotype was sampled from a man between 18 and 29 years old in good health and CMV-seropositive. The rearrangement joins TRBV29-1 to TRBJ2-1; TRBD1 agrees at 8 bases. Sample: PBMCs. The DNA of the CDR3 is TGCAGCGTTGAAGGCCACCAGGGGGCGCGGGCCTACAATGAGCAGTTCTTC. This codes for CSVEGHQGARAYNEQFF.